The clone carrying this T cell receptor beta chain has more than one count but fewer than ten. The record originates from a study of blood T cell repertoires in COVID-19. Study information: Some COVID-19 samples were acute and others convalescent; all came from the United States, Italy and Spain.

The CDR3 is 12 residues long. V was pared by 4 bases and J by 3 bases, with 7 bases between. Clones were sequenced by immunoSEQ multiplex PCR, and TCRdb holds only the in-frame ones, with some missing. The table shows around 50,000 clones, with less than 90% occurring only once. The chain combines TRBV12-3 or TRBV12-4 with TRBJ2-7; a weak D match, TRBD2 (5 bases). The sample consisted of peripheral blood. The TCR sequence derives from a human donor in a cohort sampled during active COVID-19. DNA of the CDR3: TGTGCCAGCAGTTCGGCGGGCTACGAGCAGTACTTC. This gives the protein CASSSAGYEQYF.